The following is a TCR beta chain sequence with its context. Generated by immunoSEQ multiplex PCR, the TCRdb table keeps only in-frame clones and is missing some. Its clone listing holds approximately 7,000 clones. This sample stems from a study of synovial regulatory T cells in juvenile arthritis. At the level of the study: Six or seven patients were on methotrexate and a few were untreated.

CDR3 length: 13 residues. DNA is not on record. Looked up from germline, CDR1 is MNHEY and CDR2 is SMNVEV (reference sequence). Sequenced: Treg cells from blood. The subset is: remaining (HLA-DR-negative) circulating blood Treg cells. The TCR comes from a donor aged 2-35 years with juvenile idiopathic arthritis. V and J are TRBV27 and TRBJ1-5. The CDR3 sequence is CASKAGRNQPQHF.